This T cell receptor beta chain was captured by sequencing in a study of cytomegalovirus exposure and HLA in healthy donors. The study's findings and limits: Later analysis demonstrated an association between a missense DCLRE1C variant and TCR beta V- and J-gene trimming.

Trimming left V 8 bases short and J 7 bases short, with 14 bases between. This CDR3 region has 13 residues. CDR1 MNHEY and CDR2 SVGAGI come from the germline V gene. Primers included in the PCR were 60 Vbeta and 13 Jbeta primers. Profiled with immunoSEQ multiplex PCR; TCRdb holds only in-frame clones, not every one. Of approximately 120,000 clones in the sample, 80% are singletons; the top ten hold around 10%. Concerning this clone itself: Its antigen remains unidentified.

Input material: PBMCs. This clonotype was obtained from a man aged 25 to 45 in good health and CMV-seropositive. The J gene is TRBJ1-4, the V gene TRBV6-5; D not resolved. Written as DNA, the CDR3 is TGTGCCAGCCGGGAGGGTAGCGGTGAAAAACTGTTTTTT. This gives the protein CASREGSGEKLFF.